A selection of T cell receptor beta chains follows, all from one sample in a study of T cells in Graves' hyperthyroidism and ophthalmopathy. One entry per CDR3 protein results from TCRdb running MiXCR on the multiplex PCR reads. The table shows under 300,000 distinct CDR3 sequences, with 10% to 15% occurring only once. Sequencing used blood. The receptors originated from a woman aged 25 to 39 with Graves' hyperthyroidism that later progressed to Graves' ophthalmopathy. The CDR3 runs from the conserved cysteine through the conserved F or W. A row's size may be missing; if present it is once, few, many or a size class.

V gene,clone size,CDR3 length,J gene,CDR3 protein
TRBV3-1,many,14,TRBJ2-2,CASSQASRAGELFF
TRBV6-1,NA,14,TRBJ1-5,CASTFGTDNQPQHF
TRBV20-1,many,13,TRBJ2-7,CSARTVDSYEQYF
TRBV12-3/TRBV12-4,few,14,TRBJ1-4,CASSRGGSDEKLFF
TRBV5-1,many,16,TRBJ2-1,CASSLVSGGAYNEQFF
TRBV28,many,13,TRBJ1-1,CASSTGAGTEAFF
TRBV28,many,16,TRBJ2-7,CASSFLETSVGYEQYF
TRBV28,NA,16,TRBJ1-2,CASSPRTGGSLDGYTF
TRBV5-8,many,13,TRBJ1-2,CASSQTGIYGYTF
TRBV28,many,18,TRBJ2-7,CASSSVLLRDSFSYEQYF
TRBV20-1,many,16,TRBJ2-1,CSASPYAFSSYNEQFF
TRBV20-1,many,14,TRBJ1-1,CSARPGWMNTEAFF
TRBV9,NA,14,TRBJ2-7,CASSVEGGTYEQYF
TRBV9,NA,18,TRBJ2-3,CASSAGKVSEGLGDTQYF
TRBV7-8,many,13,TRBJ2-1,CASSPQLVAEQFF
TRBV3-1,many,14,TRBJ2-7,CASSQIGSSYEQYF
TRBV19,many,15,TRBJ2-1,CASSRLAGEVNEQFF
TRBV6-1,many,15,TRBJ2-2,CASSAGTGRAGELFF